Shown below are 22 T cell receptor beta chains from a single sample sequenced in a study of human T cells and chemical hapten exposure. One entry per CDR3 protein, called by TCRdb with MiXCR from the RACE reads. The table lists 200,000 to 300,000 distinct CDR3 sequences, about 9.4% of them singletons. Stated time point: pre-sensitization, week 0. Treatment specified: therapeutic diphenylcyclopropenone sensitization with weekly scalp DPC. The sequencing here drew on whole blood, taken in connection with sensitization to the hapten diphenylcyclopropenone (DPC). Source of these receptors: a woman in her forties with alopecia areata. Some clones in this sample may be carry-over from other donors' samples.

This chain joins TRBV6-5 and TRBJ2-3, with a possible D match to TRBD2 (6 bases). Trimming removed 4 bases from V and 4 bases from J, with 12 bases in between. CDR1 is MNHEY, CDR2 SVGAGI, per germline. CDR3 length equals 14 residues. As DNA, the CDR3 is TGTGCCAGCAGTTCACTAGCTATGGCAGATACGCAGTATTTT. It is translated as CASSSLAMADTQYF.

The chain joins TRBV24-1 to TRBJ2-1; 8 nucleotides match TRBD2. This CDR3 is 15 amino acids long. Trimming removed 5 bases from V and 9 bases from J; junction bases left unmatched: 11. From germline, CDR1 is KGHDR and CDR2 SFDVKD. The CDR3 DNA sequence: TGTGCCACCAGTGGGAAGCGGGAGTGGGGTACTGAGCAGTTCTTC. This encodes CATSGKREWGTEQFF.

This clonotype was counted between two and nine times. The chain employs TRBV25-1 and TRBJ2-3; 9 bases are a match to TRBD1. The V gene's germline CDR1 is MGHDK and CDR2 SYGVNS. V trimming: 3 bases; J trimming: 2 bases; junction bases outside the gene matches: 21. The CDR3 is made up of 21 amino acids. CDR3 DNA sequence: TGTGCCAGCAGTGACCCCGCCGTCTCTACAGGGGGCCCCTCGTTCACAGATACGCAGTATTTT. It translates to CASSDPAVSTGGPSFTDTQYF.

This clonotype was detected only a few times. CDR3 protein: CASGQDRDGTQYF. For the CDR3, the DNA is TGTGCTAGTGGCCAGGACAGGGACGGGACCCAGTACTTC. This sequence joins TRBV12-5 and TRBJ2-5; 8 bases are shared with TRBD1. Trimming took 6 bases from V and 7 from J; bases not matched to a gene: 7. The germline V gene encodes CDR1 LGHNT and CDR2 FRNRAP. The CDR3 runs 13 residues.

Ten or more counts support this clonotype. V usage is TRBV29-1 and J usage is TRBJ2-1, with D perhaps matching TRBD2 (5 bases). Germline assignment: CDR1 SQVTM and CDR2 ANQGSEA. CDR3 length: 12 residues. The V end lost 4 bases, the J end lost 7 bases, and 11 bases lay between the germline ends. The CDR3, as DNA: TGCAGCGTTGTTCTAGCAGGTAATGAGCAGTTCTTC. Translating it yields CSVVLAGNEQFF.

In DNA form, the CDR3 reads TGCAGCGTGAGGGAAGTTGAGCAGTTCTTC. It yields the protein CSVREVEQFF. The rearrangement uses TRBV29-1 and TRBJ2-1, with D possibly TRBD2 on 5 matching bases. Germline V gene sequence: CDR1 SQVTM, CDR2 ANQGSEA. This CDR3 contains 10 residues. V was pared by 6 bases and J by 9 bases, with 9 bases between.

This clonotype was found many times. CDR3: CASSEGPYDEQFF. The CDR3 DNA follows: TGTGCCAGCAGCGAGGGGCCGTACGATGAGCAGTTCTTC. The chain couples TRBV9 to TRBJ2-1, with D possibly being TRBD1 (5 bases). The CDR3 runs to 13 residues. V was clipped by 3 bases and J by 8 bases, with 12 bases between them. Germline V gene data show CDR1 as SGDLS and CDR2 as YYNGEE.

The chain has TRBV4-1 and TRBJ2-1, with 10 bases fitting TRBD2. V shed 4 bases and J 1 base; nucleotides not matched to a gene: 4. CDR3 length equals 16 residues. The germline V gene has CDR1 MGHRA and CDR2 YSYEKL. The CDR3 DNA reads TGCGCCAGCAGCCGGGAAGCGGGAGGGTCCTACAATGAGCAGTTCTTC. It encodes CASSREAGGSYNEQFF.

This chain links TRBV12-3 or TRBV12-4 with TRBJ2-7; 12 nucleotides line up with TRBD2. V gave up 6 bases and J gave up 2 bases; unmatched junction bases: 5. The CDR3 loop spans 15 amino acids. The CDR3 sequence is CASRDGLAGPYEQYF. Here the CDR3 DNA reads TGTGCCAGCAGGGATGGACTAGCGGGGCCCTACGAGCAGTACTTC.

V and J are TRBV29-1 and TRBJ2-3, with D uncertain. CDR1 is SQVTM, CDR2 ANQGSEA, per germline. The CDR3 loop spans 11 amino acids. V was pared by 7 bases and J by 3 bases, with 8 bases between. CDR3 nucleotides: TGCAGCGCCTTCCTAACAGATACGCAGTATTTT. Protein product: CSAFLTDTQYF.

The chain is built from TRBV6-6 and TRBJ2-2; D is unresolved. The CDR3 is 14 amino acids. The germline V gene encodes CDR1 MNHNY and CDR2 SVGAGI (reference sequence). Trimming removed 5 bases from V and 0 bases from J, with 7 bases in between. CDR3 bases: TGTGCCAGCAGTCCCATTACGAACACCGGGGAGCTGTTTTTT. Its protein is CASSPITNTGELFF.

The chain links TRBV7-2 to TRBJ2-7, with 11 bases fitting TRBD2. The germline V gene has CDR1 SGHTA and CDR2 FQGNSA. The CDR3 runs to 16 residues. After removal of 5 bases from V and 3 bases from J, the junction contained 9 bases not matched to a gene. As DNA, the CDR3 is TGTGCCAGCAGCCCCACTAGCGGGAGTTTGGGCTACGAGCAGTACTTC. It codes for CASSPTSGSLGYEQYF.

V and J are TRBV20-1 and TRBJ2-1; 9 bases align to TRBD1. The CDR3 consists of 16 residues. V shed 1 base, J shed 9 bases, and the junction held 13 bases outside the gene matches. Germline CDR1 reads DFQATT; CDR2 reads SNEGSKA (reference sequence). CDR3 DNA sequence: TGCAGTGCTAGAGCCCCCCGGGACAGGGAGAACATTGAGCAGTTCTTC. Amino acids: CSARAPRDRENIEQFF.

This clonotype was observed a handful of times. The junction shows a germline mismatch at one end, possibly a read error. The V and J genes are TRBV7-7 and TRBJ2-5; D is possibly TRBD2 (6 bases). This CDR3 region has 15 residues. In germline, CDR1 is SSHAT, CDR2 FNYEAQ (reference sequence). As DNA, the CDR3 is TGTGCTAGCAGCCTGGGTCCGCGGCGGGACGTGACCCAGTACTTC. It translates to CASSLGPRRDVTQYF.

The rearrangement joins TRBV4-2 to TRBJ2-7; the D gene is possibly TRBD2 (5 bases). CDR1 and CDR2 from the germline V gene are LGHNA and YNFKEQ. Deletions cut 4 bases from V and 6 bases from J, with 19 bases between. There are 15 residues in the CDR3. The chain's CDR3 is CASSPVLGNGLEQYF. In DNA, the CDR3 is TGTGCCAGCAGCCCCGTGCTGGGGAACGGACTCGAGCAGTACTTC.

This clonotype was detected many times. The V and J genes are TRBV12-3 or TRBV12-4 and TRBJ1-2, with TRBD1 matching 8 bases. This CDR3 has 14 residues. Unmatched junction bases numbered 8, after V lost 6 bases and J lost 5 bases. In nucleotides, the CDR3 is TGTGCCAGCAGCCCACAGGGGGATGAGTATGGCTACACCTTC. Encoded protein: CASSPQGDEYGYTF.

The table lists this clonotype with many counts. V is TRBV25-1 and J is TRBJ2-1; 7 bases align to TRBD2. J gave up 9 bases and V 3 bases, and 8 bases lay outside the gene matches. Germline CDR1 MGHDK, CDR2 SYGVNS. The CDR3 totals 14 residues. The CDR3: CASSDPRGRVEQFF. Here the CDR3 DNA reads TGTGCCAGCAGTGATCCACGGGGGAGGGTTGAGCAGTTCTTC.

This clonotype has a handful of counts. The CDR3 sequence is CASSLETYSYEQYF. Written as DNA, the CDR3 is TGTGCCAGCAGCTTAGAGACATACTCCTACGAGCAGTACTTC. The chain recombines TRBV7-6 with TRBJ2-7; no clear D gene. The germline V gene encodes CDR1 SGHVS and CDR2 FNYEAQ. The CDR3 spans 14 residues. The V end was cut by 1 base, the J end by 0 bases, with 7 bases between. Based on the CDR3 plus reference TRBV7-6 and TRBJ2-7, the full variable domain is GAGVSQSPRYKVTKRGQDVALRCDPISGHVSLYWYRQALGQGPEFLTYFNYEAQQDKSGLPNDRFSAERPEGSISTLTIQRTEQRDSAMYRCASSLETYSYEQYFGPGTRLTVT.

This clonotype was seen more than once but under ten times. The chain uses TRBV7-9 and TRBJ2-1; D might be TRBD2 (5 bases). V shed 5 bases and J shed 8 bases, with 16 bases lying between them. The CDR3 has 14 amino acids. Germline CDR1 and CDR2: SEHNR and FQNEAQ (reference sequence). As DNA, the CDR3 is TGTGCCAGCAGCGCCGGGATCGGGATGGATGAGCAGTTCTTC. Translation: CASSAGIGMDEQFF.

As for this clonotype: The germline gene is not matched at one end of the junction; a read error may be the cause. This chain uses TRBV5-5 with TRBJ2-7; no clear D. Germline CDR1 and CDR2: SGHKS and YYEKEE (reference sequence). The CDR3 is made up of 11 amino acids. CDR3 DNA sequence: TGTGCCAGCAGTTTCGGACCGACCTTCGACTTC. It codes for CASSFGPTFDF.

The J gene is TRBJ2-7, the V gene TRBV14; possibly TRBD2 for D (6 bases). This CDR3 comprises 14 residues. V shed 0 bases and J shed 6 bases, with 12 bases lying between them. Looked up from germline, CDR1 is SGHDN and CDR2 is FVKESK. CDR3 protein: CASSQDQLRGEQYF. The CDR3, as DNA: TGTGCCAGCAGCCAAGATCAGTTGCGGGGCGAGCAGTACTTC.

This chain connects TRBV20-1 to TRBJ2-5, with D possibly matching TRBD1 (7 bases). Germline V gene data show CDR1 as DFQATT and CDR2 as SNEGSKA (reference sequence). Trimming removed 5 bases at V and 1 base at J, with 11 bases between. The CDR3 is 13 residues long. In DNA, the CDR3 is TGCAGTGCTGGGGGGACAGCCCAAGAGACCCAGTACTTC. Protein product: CSAGGTAQETQYF.